This passage covers 9 T cell receptor beta chains from one sample sequenced in a study of T cells after yellow fever vaccination. TCRdb re-called the 5' RACE reads through MiXCR, storing one row per CDR3 protein. Here the sample spans some 340,000 distinct CDR3 sequences, roughly 10% being singletons. The material sequenced was CD4+ T cells sorted from PBMCs, taken 45 days after the yellow fever booster vaccination. The receptors shown here come from a man younger than 35 who received the YFV17D yellow fever vaccine.

The chain couples TRBV30 to TRBJ2-3, with D unresolved. CDR3 size: 11 residues. V was shortened by 1 base and J by 6 bases, with 5 bases between the two germline ends. Germline-derived CDR1 and CDR2 are GTSNPN and SVGIG (reference sequence). CDR3 region: CAWSGGDTQYF. CDR3 sequence (DNA): TGTGCCTGGAGTGGAGGTGATACGCAGTATTTT.

V gene TRBV6-5 combines with J gene TRBJ1-2; perhaps TRBD1 as D (5 bases). The CDR3 consists of 15 residues. Trimming shortened V by 7 bases and J by 4 bases, and 19 bases separated the two germline ends. Germline V lookup: CDR1 MNHEY, CDR2 SVGAGI. The CDR3 DNA reads as TGTGCCAGCATCCCGACAGCTGCTTTGGGCTATGGCTACACCTTC. Protein product: CASIPTAALGYGYTF.

The rearrangement links TRBV4-3 to TRBJ2-3; D might be TRBD2 (6 bases). Germline loops: CDR1 LGHNA, CDR2 YSLEER. V was cut by 0 bases and J by 4 bases, with 14 bases left in between. The CDR3 contains 16 residues. The CDR3 DNA follows: TGCGCCAGCAGCCAAGAACTCGTGGGGGGTGCAGATACGCAGTATTTT. Its translation: CASSQELVGGADTQYF.

This clonotype occurred many times. This chain uses TRBV5-4 with TRBJ2-3; the D call may be TRBD1 or TRBD2 (6 bases each). The germline CDR1 and CDR2 sequences are SGHNT and YYREEE (reference sequence). The CDR3 totals 16 residues. V gave up 6 bases and J gave up 1 base, with 18 bases separating them. CDR3 loop: CASIPGAGGGTDTQYF. The CDR3 DNA is TGTGCCAGCATCCCGGGGGCAGGAGGGGGCACAGATACGCAGTATTTT.

This clonotype turned up a few times. The rearrangement joins TRBV7-8 to TRBJ1-3; D might be TRBD1 (5 bases). CDR3 length equals 13 residues. The V and J ends lost 2 bases and 4 bases respectively, with 6 bases between them. Germline assignment: CDR1 SGHVS and CDR2 FQNEAQ. CDR3 amino acids: CASSLNRGNTIYF. The CDR3 nucleotides read TGTGCCAGCAGCTTAAACAGGGGAAACACCATATATTTT.

This clonotype has just a few counts. The chain is built from TRBV6-5 and TRBJ1-3, with D possibly being TRBD1 (6 bases). V was shortened by 6 bases and J by 8 bases, with 17 bases between the two germline ends. Germline V lookup: CDR1 MNHEY, CDR2 SVGAGI. The CDR3 runs 14 residues. The CDR3 DNA follows: TGTGCCAGCAGCGCCAGGGGCGGGAGGCACACCATATATTTT. This codes for CASSARGGRHTIYF.

This clonotype was detected a few times. This chain links TRBV12-3 or TRBV12-4 with TRBJ2-5, with a possible D match to TRBD1 (8 bases). Trimming cost V 5 bases and J 5 bases, with 18 bases left between them. The CDR3 has 15 residues. The CDR3 region has the DNA TGTGCCAGCAGTCACGGACAGGGAGGGTCGGAGACCCAGTACTTC. Amino acid sequence: CASSHGQGGSETQYF.

This clonotype appeared a single time. The J gene is TRBJ1-1, the V gene TRBV4-1; D is ambiguous. The CDR3 consists of 15 residues. V gave up 4 bases and J gave up 8 bases, with 20 bases separating them. CDR1 and CDR2 from the germline V gene are MGHRA and YSYEKL. The CDR3 sequence is CASSPRGGSYPEAFF. The CDR3 region has the DNA TGCGCCAGCAGCCCTAGAGGAGGATCCTACCCGGAAGCTTTCTTT.

Only a few counts were recorded for this clonotype. The genes are TRBV29-1 and TRBJ1-1; D may be TRBD1 (5 bases). Germline V lookup: CDR1 SQVTM, CDR2 ANQGSEA. This CDR3 contains 13 residues. V was shortened by 4 bases and J by 5 bases, with 14 bases between the two germline ends. CDR3 loop: CSVVRGAETEAFF. The CDR3 nucleotides read TGCAGCGTTGTTAGGGGCGCGGAGACTGAAGCTTTCTTT. The whole variable domain, filled in from reference TRBV29-1 and TRBJ1-1, reads SAVISQKPSRDICQRGTSLTIQCQVDSQVTMMFWYRQQPGQSLTLIATANQGSEATYESGFVIDKFPISRPNLTFSTLTVSNMSPEDSSIYLCSVVRGAETEAFFGQGTRLTVV.